This section outlines one T cell receptor (beta chain) sequence together with its context. Its cognate antigen is unknown. Every sorted population was more than 95% pure. CDR3 length equals 18 residues. Trimming cost V 0 bases and J 4 bases; bases outside gene matches: 7. CDR1 is MGHRA, CDR2 YSYEKL, per germline. This entry comes from a study of beta chain features in type 1 diabetes. Overall study results and limits: When VDJ junctions were examined, type 1 diabetes patients showed fewer insertions and more deletions. The naive, central memory and Treg TCRB repertoires of patients appeared to be more similar to one another than those of healthy donors. Researchers report that Type 1 diabetes patients had moderately but significantly shorter TCRB CDR3s across all four CD4+ subsets.

Every bit of the isolated RNA underwent reverse transcription, so sequencing read expressed TCRB transcripts. Regulatory, naive and central memory T cell samples averaged approximately 3.4 million reads. Generated by immunoSEQ multiplex PCR, the TCRdb table keeps only in-frame clones and is missing some. The sample yields a few hundred thousand clones, approximately 15% seen once. The source is a man younger than 40 with type 1 diabetes. The rearrangement links TRBV4-1 to TRBJ2-1; TRBD2 agrees at 12 bases. The material sequenced was naive CD4+ T cells from blood. CDR3 bases: TGCGCCAGCAGCCAAGAGCTCGGACTAGCGGGGTCTTACAATGAGCAGTTCTTC. Its translation: CASSQELGLAGSYNEQFF.